This is a list of T cell receptor beta chains from one sample in a study of beta chain features in type 1 diabetes. Profiling relied on immunoSEQ multiplex PCR, and the TCRdb table lists in-frame clones only, not all of them. The data show a few hundred thousand clones, around 16% seen once. Sequences were obtained from naive CD4+ T cells from blood. The receptor set was obtained from a man aged 30 to 45 with type 1 diabetes. The CDR3 runs from the conserved cysteine through the conserved F or W. D genes are given only for firm matches.

v_call	d_call	j_call	cdr3_aa
TRBV10-3	.	TRBJ2-1	CAISGWLTGYNEQFF
TRBV10-3	TRBD1	TRBJ2-2	CAISDTQGVANTGELFF
TRBV27	.	TRBJ2-1	CASSFETVKQFF
TRBV11-2	.	TRBJ2-1	CASSLVPGFNEQFF
TRBV18	.	TRBJ2-7	CASSPDRSHYEQYF
TRBV7-2	TRBD1	TRBJ2-3	CASSLSRGTDTQYF
TRBV14	.	TRBJ2-1	CASSQIKLVGQFF
TRBV5-1	TRBD1	TRBJ2-1	CASSSRNLSSGQSYNEQFF
TRBV27	.	TRBJ2-3	CASSLGVSTDTQYF
TRBV4-1	TRBD2	TRBJ2-7	CASSAGRADADEQYF
TRBV18	.	TRBJ2-7	CASSPSHTRSYEQYF
TRBV9	.	TRBJ2-4	CASSPGLSKNIQYF
TRBV27	TRBD1	TRBJ1-5	CASSIDRGGNQPQHF
TRBV30	.	TRBJ1-1	CAWSVLGTGWVPEAFF
TRBV9	.	TRBJ2-5	CASSVGAHKETQYF
TRBV11-2	TRBD2	TRBJ2-1	CASSLARGSILDNEQFF
TRBV5-4	TRBD1	TRBJ1-2	CASSRGQGNYGYTF
TRBV6-1	.	TRBJ1-2	CASRAGGSYGYTF
TRBV29-1	TRBD2	TRBJ2-7	CSPRGVSGGDLSYEQYF
TRBV4-1	.	TRBJ2-6	CASSQERGVISGANVLTF
TRBV2	TRBD1	TRBJ1-1	CASSRQGTEAFF
TRBV4-1	TRBD1	TRBJ2-7	CASSQDGALGTGGEQYF
TRBV29-1	TRBD1	TRBJ1-5	CSVGDRGQGQPQHF
TRBV28	TRBD2	TRBJ2-4	CASLTGLAGGNIQYF
TRBV29-1	.	TRBJ2-1	CSGDGGGVLDEQFF
TRBV29-1	.	TRBJ2-7	CSVRGGDTYEQYF
TRBV30	TRBD2	TRBJ2-1	CAWAGDSYNEQFF
TRBV19	TRBD2	TRBJ2-7	CASSALAGASYEQYF
TRBV25-1	.	TRBJ2-2	CASSERGRNFANTGELFF
TRBV27	.	TRBJ1-1	CASSFAGTEAFF
TRBV7-9	.	TRBJ2-4	CASSLRASDIQYF
TRBV29-1	.	TRBJ2-6	CSVSWRPSSGANVLTF
TRBV7-2	TRBD2	TRBJ2-7	CASSSRMMAGESYEQYF
TRBV7-2	.	TRBJ2-7	CASSSTNRAEQYF
TRBV25-1	.	TRBJ2-3	CASTPGWGDTQYF
TRBV7-6	.	TRBJ2-1	CASSSIGFYNEQFF
TRBV5-4	TRBD2	TRBJ2-1	CASSLTSGRDNEQFF